This is a list of T cell receptor beta chains from one sample in a study of PD-L1 blockade in urothelial cancer. Method: immunoSEQ multiplex PCR; TCRdb's copy keeps in-frame clones and lacks some. The sample consists of tens of thousands of clones, 90% of them appearing once. The specimen comprised PBMCs, sampled around atezolizumab (anti-PD-L1) treatment. These receptors were obtained from a man between 60 and 70 years old with urothelial cancer. Each CDR3 is given with its conserved first and last residue. Fields, in order: J gene, V gene, clone size, D gene, CDR3 DNA, CDR3 protein. A D gene is named only where the DNA matches it firmly. Some rows mark clone size as missing; the rest say once, few, many or name a class of expanded clone.

TRBJ2-7	TRBV5-1	once	TRBD2	TGCGCCAGCAGAGTGGTTACTAGCGGGGGCCTCGCTCAAGGCGAGCAGTACTTC	CASRVVTSGGLAQGEQYF
TRBJ2-1	TRBV7-3	NA	TRBD2	TGTGCCAGCAGCTTAGGACTAGCGGTCTACAATGAGCAGTTCTTC	CASSLGLAVYNEQFF
TRBJ1-5	TRBV4-2	NA	NA	TGTGCCAGCAGCCCCCAGGCATATCAGCCCCAGCATTTT	CASSPQAYQPQHF
TRBJ1-2	TRBV4-1	NA	NA	TGCGCCAGCAGCCAAGATCGGGGCGGGGAACCCCCTTATGGCTACACCTTC	CASSQDRGGEPPYGYTF
TRBJ2-2	TRBV9	NA	TRBD1	TGTGCCAGCAGCGCCGGGGCAGGGGGAACCGGGGAGCTGTTTTTT	CASSAGAGGTGELFF
TRBJ2-7	TRBV4-1	few	TRBD2	TGCGCCAGCAGCCGACTAACTAGCGGGGGTTACGAGCAGTACTTC	CASSRLTSGGYEQYF
TRBJ2-7	TRBV29-1	NA	NA	TGCAGCGTTGGAACAGCAGAAGAGCAGTACTTC	CSVGTAEEQYF
TRBJ2-1	TRBV7-3	NA	NA	TGTGCCAGCAGCTTAAACCCGGGCTACAATGAGCAGTTCTTC	CASSLNPGYNEQFF
TRBJ2-7	TRBV7-6	NA	NA	TGTGCCAGCAGCCCCTACCAGCAGTACTTC	CASSPYQQYF
TRBJ2-2	TRBV6-5	NA	TRBD2	TGTGGGACACGGGGGGACACCGGGGAGCTGTTTTTT	CGTRGDTGELFF
TRBJ1-4	TRBV25-1	NA	TRBD1	TGTGCCAGCAGTGAATTGGAGGGGGCAAATGAAAAACTGTTTTTT	CASSELEGANEKLFF
TRBJ1-2	TRBV29-1	NA	NA	TGCAGCGCCAGGGTAGGCTATGGCTACACCTTC	CSARVGYGYTF
TRBJ2-7	TRBV6-5	NA	TRBD1	TGTGCCAGCAGTTCGGGACAGACCTCCTACGAGCAGTACTTC	CASSSGQTSYEQYF
TRBJ2-1	TRBV5-1	NA	NA	TGCGCCAGCAGCTGGATGGGACTTGGAACCTACAATGAGCAGTTCTTC	CASSWMGLGTYNEQFF
TRBJ1-5	TRBV7-2	NA	NA	TGTGCCAGCAGCCCCCAGATTTATCAGCCCCAGCATTTT	CASSPQIYQPQHF
TRBJ2-7	TRBV9	NA	NA	TGTGCCAGCAGCGTAGTAGGGGCCGGCGAGCAGTACTTC	CASSVVGAGEQYF
TRBJ1-5	TRBV4-2	NA	NA	TGTGCCAGCAGCGAAGAGTTGTCTGAGCCCCAGCATTTT	CASSEELSEPQHF
TRBJ2-2	TRBV4-2	NA	TRBD2	TGTGCCAGCAGCCATTTTACTAGCGGGAGCGGCACCGGGGAGCTGTTTTTT	CASSHFTSGSGTGELFF
TRBJ2-3	TRBV7-2	NA	TRBD2	TGTGCCAGCAGCTTAGCTAGCGCGGGGGGGCCTCTAGATACGCAGTATTTT	CASSLASAGGPLDTQYF
TRBJ2-1	TRBV18	once	NA	TGTGCCAGCTCACCTCTTGGCCGCGGGACCTACAATGAGCAGTTCTTC	CASSPLGRGTYNEQFF
TRBJ2-1	TRBV5-4	NA	NA	TGTGCCAGCAGCTTTGTAAACTCCCATGTTGAGCAGTTCTTC	CASSFVNSHVEQFF
TRBJ2-3	TRBV6-5	NA	TRBD2	TGTGCCAGCAGCCAGAGACTAGCGTCAGATACGCAGTATTTT	CASSQRLASDTQYF
TRBJ2-2	TRBV2	NA	NA	TGTGCCAGCTCCCGACTAGGGCCCTCGAACACCGGGGAGCTGTTTTTT	CASSRLGPSNTGELFF
TRBJ2-4	TRBV4-3	NA	NA	TGCGCCAGCAGCCAATCCCTAGCAGGCGCTATTCAGTACTTC	CASSQSLAGAIQYF
TRBJ2-7	TRBV25-1	NA	NA	TGTGCCAGCAGTGCAGGAGGGTCGTACGAGCAGTACTTC	CASSAGGSYEQYF
TRBJ2-3	TRBV7-7	NA	NA	TGTGCTAGCAGCTTAGAGATGGCAGGAAGCACAGATACGCAGTATTTT	CASSLEMAGSTDTQYF
TRBJ1-1	TRBV28	NA	NA	TGTGCCAGCAGTTCGCAACAGAACACTGAAGCTTTCTTT	CASSSQQNTEAFF
TRBJ2-3	TRBV6-4	NA	TRBD1	TGTGCCAGCAGCCGGGACAGAAACACAGATACGCAGTATTTT	CASSRDRNTDTQYF
TRBJ1-5	TRBV18	NA	NA	TGTGCCAGCTCACCTGGGGACAACCTGGGCAATCAGCCCCAGCATTTT	CASSPGDNLGNQPQHF
TRBJ2-2	TRBV9	NA	NA	TGTGCCAGCAGCGTATACCCGGCACTATCCGGGGAGCTGTTTTTT	CASSVYPALSGELFF
TRBJ1-5	TRBV5-8	NA	NA	TGTGCCAGCAGCTTGGGACAGAGTAGCAATCAGCCCCAGCATTTT	CASSLGQSSNQPQHF
TRBJ2-3	TRBV5-1	NA	NA	TGCGCCAGCAGCTCCTCCGGGACTGGCCCCACAGATACGCAGTATTTT	CASSSSGTGPTDTQYF
TRBJ2-3	TRBV5-5	NA	TRBD2	TGTGCCAGCAGCTTGATCCCTAGCGGGAGCACAGATACGCAGTATTTT	CASSLIPSGSTDTQYF
TRBJ2-5	TRBV14	NA	TRBD1	TGTGCCAGCAGCCTGACAGGGTCGGGGACCCAGTACTTC	CASSLTGSGTQYF
TRBJ1-5	TRBV19	NA	TRBD1	TGTGCCAGTACCACAAATACCGGGACAGGGAATCAGCCCCAGCATTTT	CASTTNTGTGNQPQHF
TRBJ2-5	TRBV7-3	NA	TRBD2	TGTGCCAGCAGCCCCGGGACTAGCGGGAGGGGACTACGAGAGACAGAGACCCAGTACTTC	CASSPGTSGRGLRETETQYF
TRBJ2-7	TRBV28	NA	TRBD2	TGTGCCAGCAGCTACCTAGCGGGAGGACCATACGAGCAGTACTTC	CASSYLAGGPYEQYF
TRBJ2-2	TRBV2	NA	TRBD2	TGTGCCAGCAGTTCCTCCCCGGGACTAGCGGGGGCGGGCACCGGGGAGCTGTTTTTT	CASSSSPGLAGAGTGELFF
TRBJ1-3	TRBV7-6	NA	TRBD1	TGTGCCAGCAGCTTAAGGACAGGGGGGGAAACCATATATTTT	CASSLRTGGETIYF
TRBJ2-5	TRBV30	NA	TRBD2	TGTGCCTGGAGTGTTACTAGCGGGGGAGAGACCCAGTACTTC	CAWSVTSGGETQYF
TRBJ2-7	TRBV7-2	NA	NA	TGTGCCAGCAGCTCGAACACCGGGGGCTACGAGCAGTACTTC	CASSSNTGGYEQYF
TRBJ2-5	TRBV18	NA	TRBD1	TGTGCCAGCTCATCGAGGGGACAGGGGGCCGAGGAGACCCAGTACTTC	CASSSRGQGAEETQYF
TRBJ2-3	TRBV6-5	NA	TRBD1	TGTGCCAGCAGGGGACAGGGAACAGATACGCAGTATTTT	CASRGQGTDTQYF
TRBJ1-2	TRBV5-1	once	NA	TGCGCCAGCAGCTTGGAGCCAGGGGACGTGTATGGCTACACCTTC	CASSLEPGDVYGYTF
TRBJ2-1	TRBV9	NA	NA	TGTGCCAGCAGCGTAGAGATTCGAGACAATGAGCAGTTCTTC	CASSVEIRDNEQFF
TRBJ2-7	TRBV28	once	TRBD2	TGTGCCAGCAGTCCAGAGCGGGGTTTCACCTACGAGCAGTACTTC	CASSPERGFTYEQYF
TRBJ1-6	TRBV11-1	NA	NA	TGTGCCAGCAGCCCACCGGGGGGCCGAGGGTCACCCCTCCACTTT	CASSPPGGRGSPLHF
TRBJ1-2	TRBV14	NA	NA	TGTGCCAGCAGCCAGAGCCAATCGGAGGGCTACACCTTC	CASSQSQSEGYTF
TRBJ2-1	TRBV4-2	NA	TRBD2	TGTGCCAGCAGCCAAGATGCCCCCCTCGGGCGGGAGTACAATGAGCAGTTCTTC	CASSQDAPLGREYNEQFF
TRBJ2-1	TRBV5-1	NA	TRBD2	TGCGCCAGCAGCCCGGGACTAGCGGGAGGCTCCGTCGATGAGCAGTTCTTC	CASSPGLAGGSVDEQFF
TRBJ1-6	TRBV6-6	NA	NA	TGTGCCAGCAGTTACCGGGGGGGGGCAGTAAATTCACCCCTCCACTTT	CASSYRGGAVNSPLHF
TRBJ2-1	TRBV9	NA	TRBD2	TGTGCCAGCAGCGTAGACCCGCTAGCGGGAGTGGAGTCCTACAATGAGCAGTTCTTC	CASSVDPLAGVESYNEQFF
TRBJ2-6	TRBV4-1	NA	TRBD1	TGCGCCAGCAGCCAAGAAGGGACAGCCAATACTGGGGCCAACGTCCTGACTTTC	CASSQEGTANTGANVLTF
TRBJ2-7	TRBV10-3	NA	NA	TGTGCCTCCTCTCCCGGGACAAACCTTAACGAGCAGTACTTC	CASSPGTNLNEQYF
TRBJ2-5	TRBV10-2	NA	TRBD2	TGCGCCAGCAGTGAGTCAAGACTAGCGGGATGGCAAGAGACCCAGTACTTC	CASSESRLAGWQETQYF
TRBJ2-1	TRBV7-4	NA	NA	TGTGCCAGCAGCCCATGGGGGTCGCGGGACCATGAGCAGTTCTTC	CASSPWGSRDHEQFF
TRBJ1-1	TRBV19	NA	TRBD1	TGTGCCAGTAGTAGCAGGGACAGGGGGGACACTGAAGCTTTCTTT	CASSSRDRGDTEAFF
TRBJ2-1	TRBV21-1	NA	NA	TGTGCCAGCTCTGTGAGGCGGGAGGGCTCCTACAATGAGCAGTTCTTC	CASSVRREGSYNEQFF
TRBJ1-1	TRBV9	NA	NA	TGTGCCAGCAGCCCACAGGGAGGGCGTACTGAAGCTTTCTTT	CASSPQGGRTEAFF
TRBJ1-3	TRBV5-5	NA	NA	TGTGCCAGCAGCTTGCAAGTCCGCGGTGGAAACACCATATATTTT	CASSLQVRGGNTIYF